These 2 T cell receptor beta chains were all obtained from the same sample, sequenced in a study of shared clonotypes between healthy human individuals. The data were produced by immunoSEQ multiplex PCR, yet TCRdb's version contains in-frame clones alone and is incomplete. The sample holds some 2,400,000 clones, approximately 96% seen once. The source material was naive CD4+ T cells sorted from blood. Documented subset: CD45RA+ positively selected. Source of these receptors: a man younger than 35 in good health.

This clone showed up just once. The CDR3 bases are TGTGCCAGCAGTTCGACTAGCGGGAGTGCAGAGACCCAGTACTTC. Its protein is CASSSTSGSAETQYF. The chain links TRBV6-1 to TRBJ2-5; the match to TRBD2 covers 12 bases. Germline values: CDR1 MNHNS, CDR2 SASEGT. Unmatched junction bases numbered 5, after V lost 5 bases and J lost 4 bases. The CDR3 sequence is 15 residues long.

The CDR3 sequence: CASSGQGAESPLHF. The CDR3 DNA follows: TGCGCCAGCAGTGGGCAGGGGGCAGAATCACCCCTCCACTTT. The chain links TRBV10-2 to TRBJ1-6; TRBD1 matches at 8 bases. This CDR3 region has 14 residues. Trimming at V came to 4 bases and at J to 10 bases, leaving 6 bases not matched to a gene. The germline V gene encodes CDR1 WSHSY and CDR2 SAAADI.